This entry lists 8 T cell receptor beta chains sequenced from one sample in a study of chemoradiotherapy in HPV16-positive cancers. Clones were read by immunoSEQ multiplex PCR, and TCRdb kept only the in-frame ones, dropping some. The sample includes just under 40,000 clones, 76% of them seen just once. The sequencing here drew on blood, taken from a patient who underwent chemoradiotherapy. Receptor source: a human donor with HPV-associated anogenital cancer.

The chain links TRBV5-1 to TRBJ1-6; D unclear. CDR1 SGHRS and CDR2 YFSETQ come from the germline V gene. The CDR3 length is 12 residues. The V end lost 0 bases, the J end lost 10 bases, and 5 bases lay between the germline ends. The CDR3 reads CASSLEVSPLHF. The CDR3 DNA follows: TGCGCCAGCAGCTTGGAGGTGTCACCCCTCCACTTT.

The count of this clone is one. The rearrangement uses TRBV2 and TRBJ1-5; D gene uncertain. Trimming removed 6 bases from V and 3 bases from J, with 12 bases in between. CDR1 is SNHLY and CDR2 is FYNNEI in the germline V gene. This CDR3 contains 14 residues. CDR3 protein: CASSDTGHNQPQHF. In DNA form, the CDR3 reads TGTGCCAGCAGCGACACCGGGCACAATCAGCCCCAGCATTTT.

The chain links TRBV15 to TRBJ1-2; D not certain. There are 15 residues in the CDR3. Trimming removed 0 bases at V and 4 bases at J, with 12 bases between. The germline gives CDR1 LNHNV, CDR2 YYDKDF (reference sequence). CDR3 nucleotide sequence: TGTGCCACCAGCAGAGAAAAAGGACTATCCTATGGCTACACCTTC. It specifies CATSREKGLSYGYTF. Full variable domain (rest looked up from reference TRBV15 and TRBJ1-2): DAMVIQNPRYQVTQFGKPVTLSCSQTLNHNVMYWYQQKSSQAPKLLFHYYDKDFNNEADTPDNFQSRRPNTSFCFLDIRSPGLGDTAMYLCATSREKGLSYGYTFGSGTRLTVV.

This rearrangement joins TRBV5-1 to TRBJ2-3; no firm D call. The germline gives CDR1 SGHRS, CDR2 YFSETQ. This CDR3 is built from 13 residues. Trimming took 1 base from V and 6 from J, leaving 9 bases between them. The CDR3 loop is CASSLSASDTQYF. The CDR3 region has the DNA TGCGCCAGCAGCTTGTCGGCTAGTGATACGCAGTATTTT.

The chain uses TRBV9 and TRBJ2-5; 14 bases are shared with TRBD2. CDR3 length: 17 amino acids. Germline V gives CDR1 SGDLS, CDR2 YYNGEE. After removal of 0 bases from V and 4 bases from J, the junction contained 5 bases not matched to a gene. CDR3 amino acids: CASSVVETSGGGETQYF. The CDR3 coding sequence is TGTGCCAGCAGCGTAGTTGAGACTAGCGGGGGGGGAGAGACCCAGTACTTC.

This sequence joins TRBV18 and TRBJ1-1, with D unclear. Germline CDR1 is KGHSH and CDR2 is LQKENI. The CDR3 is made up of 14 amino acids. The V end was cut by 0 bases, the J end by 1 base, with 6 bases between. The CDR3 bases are TGTGCCAGCTCACCACCGTACGGGAACACTGAAGCTTTCTTT. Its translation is CASSPPYGNTEAFF.

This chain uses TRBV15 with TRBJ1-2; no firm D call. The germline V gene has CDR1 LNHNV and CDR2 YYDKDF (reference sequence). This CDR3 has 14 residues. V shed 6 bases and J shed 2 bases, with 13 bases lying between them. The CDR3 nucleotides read TGTGCCACCAGGGGCGGGATCGGGAACTATGGCTACACCTTC. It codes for CATRGGIGNYGYTF.

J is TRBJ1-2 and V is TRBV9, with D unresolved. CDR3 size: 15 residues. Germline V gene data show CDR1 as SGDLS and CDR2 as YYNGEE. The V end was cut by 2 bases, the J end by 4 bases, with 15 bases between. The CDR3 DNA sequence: TGTGCCAGCAGCGTGGGTCCAGAAGGCTTCTATGGCTACACCTTC. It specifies CASSVGPEGFYGYTF.